Listed below are T cell receptor beta chains from one sample, sequenced in a study of cytomegalovirus exposure and HLA in healthy donors. Only in-frame clones appear in the TCRdb table, and some are missing; sequencing was by immunoSEQ multiplex PCR. The sample records 150,000 or so clones, 70% being singletons. The sample comprised PBMCs. The source is a woman aged 55 to 70 in good health and CMV-seropositive. Both conserved end residues are part of each CDR3. The D gene is left open where the match is weak. The size of a clone is reported for some rows only, either as once, few or many, or as a class for expanded clones.

V	D	J	size	CDR3	DNA
TRBV5-1	NA	TRBJ1-2	NA	CASSLVEAGDYGYTF	TGCGCCAGCAGCTTGGTAGAGGCGGGGGACTATGGCTACACCTTC
TRBV9	TRBD2	TRBJ2-1	many	CASSALAGGVNEQFF	TGTGCCAGCAGCGCCCTTGCGGGAGGGGTGAATGAGCAGTTCTTC
TRBV12-5	NA	TRBJ2-2	NA	CASGLEAGVSGELFF	TGTGCTAGTGGTTTGGAAGCGGGCGTTTCCGGGGAGCTGTTTTTT
TRBV9	NA	TRBJ1-1	NA	CASSAQTGNTEAFF	TGTGCCAGCAGCGCCCAGACAGGGAACACTGAAGCTTTCTTT
TRBV15	NA	TRBJ2-6	NA	CATNQGTAGANVLTF	TGTGCCACCAATCAGGGGACGGCTGGGGCCAACGTCCTGACTTTC
TRBV5-1	TRBD1	TRBJ2-5	NA	CASSPWGPKTGISGTQYF	TGCGCCAGCAGCCCCTGGGGGCCTAAGACAGGGATTAGTGGGACCCAGTACTTC
TRBV2	NA	TRBJ1-5	NA	CASSTGYSNQPQHF	TGTGCCAGCTCGACAGGTTATAGCAATCAGCCCCAGCATTTT
TRBV10-3	TRBD1	TRBJ1-2	NA	CAISGGQGALGYTF	TGTGCCATCAGTGGGGGACAGGGGGCGCTTGGCTACACCTTC
TRBV7-3	TRBD1	TRBJ1-2	NA	CASSQGQGYGYTF	TGTGCCAGCAGCCAGGGACAGGGGTATGGCTACACCTTC
TRBV6-4	TRBD2	TRBJ2-3	NA	CASSEVAGGYDTQYF	TGTGCCAGCAGTGAAGTAGCGGGAGGATATGATACGCAGTATTTT
TRBV7-2	NA	TRBJ1-2	few	CASSFSSYGYTF	TGTGCCAGCAGCTTTAGTAGCTATGGCTACACCTTC
TRBV27	NA	TRBJ2-1	NA	CASNWAGSRDEQFF	TGTGCCAGCAACTGGGCAGGGTCAAGGGATGAGCAGTTCTTC
TRBV5-1	TRBD2	TRBJ2-4	NA	CASSLEPRAGERGKNIQYF	TGCGCCAGCAGCTTGGAACCGAGGGCGGGAGAGAGGGGAAAAAACATTCAGTACTTC
TRBV6-5	NA	TRBJ2-7	NA	CASSFFSVPNSYEQYF	TGTGCCAGCAGTTTTTTCAGCGTCCCCAACTCCTACGAGCAGTACTTC
TRBV27	TRBD2	TRBJ2-3	NA	CASSFASGRGVTQYF	TGTGCCAGCAGTTTTGCTAGCGGGAGAGGGGTTACGCAGTATTTT
TRBV19	NA	TRBJ1-1	NA	CASSIMIQRNTEAFF	TGTGCCAGTAGTATAATGATACAGAGGAACACTGAAGCTTTCTTT
TRBV7-3	NA	TRBJ2-1	once	CASSLDGAYNEQFF	TGTGCCAGCAGCTTGGACGGGGCCTACAATGAGCAGTTCTTC
TRBV7-6	TRBD1	TRBJ1-2	NA	CASSATPTGGDGYTF	TGTGCCAGCAGCGCGACCCCGACAGGGGGAGATGGCTACACCTTC
TRBV6-1	NA	TRBJ2-2	NA	CASSRGAGGELFF	TGTGCCAGCAGCCGGGGGGCCGGCGGGGAGCTGTTTTTT
TRBV5-6	NA	TRBJ1-5	NA	CASSFNRDQPQHF	TGTGCCAGCAGCTTCAACCGCGATCAGCCCCAGCATTTT
TRBV7-8	TRBD2	TRBJ2-1	NA	CASSLVAGRSDEQFF	TGTGCCAGCAGCTTAGTAGCGGGCCGGTCGGATGAGCAGTTCTTC
TRBV25-1	NA	TRBJ1-2	NA	CASSELHGRVSGYTF	TGTGCCAGCAGTGAATTACATGGCAGGGTCAGTGGCTACACCTTC
TRBV4-1	TRBD1	TRBJ2-5	NA	CASSLLGQVQETQYF	TGCGCCAGCAGCCTTCTCGGACAGGTTCAAGAGACCCAGTACTTC
TRBV6-1	TRBD1	TRBJ2-7	few	CASSVGQDYEQYF	TGTGCCAGCAGCGTGGGACAGGACTACGAGCAGTACTTC
TRBV27	NA	TRBJ1-1	once	CASSLSGRLNTEAFF	TGTGCCAGCAGTTTATCTGGCAGATTGAACACTGAAGCTTTCTTT
TRBV29-1	NA	TRBJ2-7	NA	CSVERTGTGKSEQYF	TGCAGCGTTGAACGGACCGGGACTGGGAAGAGCGAGCAGTACTTC
TRBV6-6	TRBD1	TRBJ1-4	NA	CASSLQGMGEKLFF	TGTGCCAGCAGCCTACAGGGGATGGGTGAAAAACTGTTTTTT
TRBV11-2	TRBD1	TRBJ1-1	NA	CASSLNAGGTEAFF	TGTGCCAGCAGCTTGAACGCAGGGGGCACTGAAGCTTTCTTT
TRBV7-2	TRBD1	TRBJ2-3	NA	CASSAGTGGTDTQYF	TGTGCCAGCAGCGCCGGGACAGGGGGCACAGATACGCAGTATTTT
TRBV28	NA	TRBJ1-1	NA	CASSPRAAQAFF	TGTGCCAGCAGTCCCAGGGCAGCACAAGCTTTCTTT
TRBV18	NA	TRBJ1-5	NA	CASSPFMVGDSNQPQHF	TGTGCCAGCTCACCATTTATGGTCGGGGATAGCAATCAGCCCCAGCATTTT
TRBV7-2	TRBD1	TRBJ2-5	NA	CASRFTGEETQYF	TGTGCCAGCAGGTTTACAGGGGAAGAGACCCAGTACTTC
TRBV6-5	NA	TRBJ2-1	NA	CASSPTSPYNEQFF	TGTGCCAGCAGTCCCACTAGCCCCTACAATGAGCAGTTCTTC
TRBV19	TRBD2	TRBJ2-1	few	CASSIGQLAGDEQFF	TGTGCCAGTAGTATAGGTCAACTAGCGGGTGATGAGCAGTTCTTC
TRBV6-1	TRBD1	TRBJ1-5	NA	CASIKDRGLDQPQHF	TGTGCCAGCATAAAGGACAGGGGGCTTGATCAGCCCCAGCATTTT
TRBV19	TRBD1	TRBJ2-1	few	CASSGDRGSLSYNEQFF	TGTGCCAGCAGTGGGGACAGGGGGAGTTTGAGCTACAATGAGCAGTTCTTC
TRBV7-3	TRBD1	TRBJ2-5	once	CASSRQGQGTQYF	TGTGCCAGCAGTCGACAGGGCCAGGGGACCCAGTACTTC
TRBV7-8	TRBD1	TRBJ2-7	NA	CASSSDRDSYEQYF	TGTGCCAGCAGCTCGGACAGGGACTCCTACGAGCAGTACTTC
TRBV28	NA	TRBJ2-7	NA	CASSLHRDYEQYF	TGTGCCAGCAGTTTACACAGGGACTACGAGCAGTACTTC
TRBV27	NA	TRBJ1-1	once	CASSPEMNTEAFF	TGTGCCAGCAGTCCGGAGATGAACACTGAAGCTTTCTTT
TRBV2	TRBD2	TRBJ2-1	NA	CASSEDRGRESYNEQFF	TGTGCCAGCAGTGAAGATCGCGGGAGGGAGTCCTACAATGAGCAGTTCTTC
TRBV27	TRBD1	TRBJ1-1	NA	CASRYRGMNTEAFF	TGTGCCAGCAGGTACAGGGGAATGAACACTGAAGCTTTCTTT